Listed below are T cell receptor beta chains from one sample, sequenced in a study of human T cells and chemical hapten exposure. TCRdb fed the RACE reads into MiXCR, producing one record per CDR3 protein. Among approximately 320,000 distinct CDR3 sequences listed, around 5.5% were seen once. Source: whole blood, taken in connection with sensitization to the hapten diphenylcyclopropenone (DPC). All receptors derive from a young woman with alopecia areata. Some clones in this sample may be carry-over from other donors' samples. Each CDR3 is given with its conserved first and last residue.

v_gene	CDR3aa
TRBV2	CASRAGTEGHTEAFF
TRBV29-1	CSVEGQGGYSYNEQFF
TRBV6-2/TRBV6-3	CASSYSKERGLNTGELFF
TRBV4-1	CASSQSILAGGELFF
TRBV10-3	CATRLAPLAPNTGELFF
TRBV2	CASSEQGSNQPQHF
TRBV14	CASSPRTGGGEKLFF
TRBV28	CASRGGAGQPQHF
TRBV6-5	CASRATQWVSTDTQYF
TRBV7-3	CASSSSGGANEQFF
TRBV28	CASSSGLAGVDTQYF
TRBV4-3	CASSHVLSRPQHF
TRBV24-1	CATSHEDSNQPQHF
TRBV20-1	CSAKYSPLAGGGDTQYF
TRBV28	CASSSGQGGGSYEQYF
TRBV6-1	CASKDRYMADTQYF
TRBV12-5	CASGYYDEQFF
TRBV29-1	CSVEKGALGGELFF
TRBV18	CASSPRLAGGQDTQYF
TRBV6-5	CASSYAVHQPQHF
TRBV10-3	CAIGVGQGNGNTIYF
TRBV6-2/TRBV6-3	CASSYRKNTEAFF
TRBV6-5	CASSNRDRVADTQYF
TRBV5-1	CASSPGQVNSPLHF
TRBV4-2	CASSQSWTVPSGANVLTF
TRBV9	CASSVLGSNSPLHF
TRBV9	CASSGAGKETQYF
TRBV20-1	CSASVPSGGATEQFF
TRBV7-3	CASSPPGGRYNEQFF
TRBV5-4	CASSLGLSRGGVDTQYF
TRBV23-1	CASSQSWSGKETGELFF
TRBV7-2	CASSLFPRGASYNEQFF
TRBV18	CASLEDRLADTQYF
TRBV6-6	CASTPGTSVNNEQFF
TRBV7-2	CASSAPYRGDYGYTF
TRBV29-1	CSVEVGVNTEAFF
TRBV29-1	CSVVSRKQGWYEQYF
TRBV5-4	CASSAGQDEQYF
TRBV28	CASSFVKGQYF
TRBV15	CATRQGLDYGYTF
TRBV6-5	CASRRAPSHNEQFF
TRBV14	CASSDTYEKLFF
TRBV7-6	CASSSHQIDRYF
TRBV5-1	CASSLNPGTVSYEQYF
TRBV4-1	CASSQNPPGTYGYTF
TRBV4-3	CASSQGMEGAAGGTQYF
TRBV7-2	CASSLEVNSGELFF
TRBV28	CASTFIGTGGEQYF
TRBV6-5	CASSYTPTGTYPYEQYF
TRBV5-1	CASSFNSPNEKLFF
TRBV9	CASSSSGGPQETQYF
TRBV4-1	CASSQVSVRTSTDTQYF
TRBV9	CASSVVTTDTQYF
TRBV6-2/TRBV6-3	CASANNEQFF